This T cell receptor beta chain originates from a study of Graves' ophthalmopathy and Graves' hyperthyroidism. As the template, RNA transcripts were used to amplify TCR beta CDR3 regions. A first-round RT-PCR used HTBI primers, followed by a second-round multiplex PCR. TCRdb re-called the multiplex PCR reads with MiXCR, one entry per CDR3 protein. The data contain around 50,000 distinct CDR3 sequences, roughly 52% of them singletons. This clonotype was observed a handful of times. Germline V CDR1 and CDR2: SGHTA, FQGTGA. CDR3 length equals 15 residues. Deletions cut 0 bases from V and 8 bases from J, with 15 bases between.

This TCR derives from an adult man with Graves' ophthalmopathy. Specimen: peripheral blood. The V gene is TRBV7-3, the J gene TRBJ2-3, with D perhaps TRBD1 or TRBD2 (6 bases each). The CDR3 reads CASSLTGGNMGTQYF. In DNA, the CDR3 is TGTGCCAGCAGCTTAACGGGGGGCAACATGGGTACGCAGTATTTT.